These 32 T cell receptor gamma chains came from one sample sequenced in a study of γδ T cells in repeated Plasmodium falciparum infection. TCRdb called clones from the multiplex PCR reads again using CATT. The data hold roughly 15,000 gamma-chain clones, with 1.6% observed a single time. Flow sorting of PBMC yielded separate Vgamma9/Vdelta2+ and Vdelta2-negative gammadelta T cell populations for bulk repertoire analysis. The sample taken for sequencing was gamma-delta T cells from blood. Receptors were obtained from a pool of human donors (malaria-infected and uninfected, not separated).

As to this clone: This likely stems from a read error, as it lies one base from a far larger clone. Distinct nucleotide sequences in the sample also encode this CDR3. The J gene is TRGJ1 or TRGJ2, the V gene TRGV9. The CDR3 is 13 residues long. After removal of 4 bases from V and 10 bases from J, the junction contained 13 bases not matched to a gene. The germline V gene has CDR1 GITISATS and CDR2 ISYDGTV (reference sequence). In DNA, the CDR3 is TGTGCCTTGTGGGACCCACTATCTTCAAAGAAACTCTTT. Residues: CALWDPLSSKKLF.

This clone came up many times. Translating this DNA gives a protein that differs at residue 7 from the TCRdb one, which belongs to a much larger clone; a read error is likely, and the protein shown is this translation. The chain uses TRGV9 and TRGJP. TCRdb supplies no J gene; here it was assigned by aligning the nucleotide sequence to germline. The CDR3 spans 14 residues. V lost 4 bases and J lost 12; bases outside the gene matches: 6. Germline V CDR1 and CDR2: GITISATS, ISYDGTV (reference sequence). CDR3 in amino acids: CALWEKSGKKIKVF. The CDR3 bases are TGTGCCTTGTGGGAAAAGTCGGGCAAAAAAATCAAGGTATTT.

This clone showed up many times. TCRdb assigns this DNA the protein of a much larger clone, which departs from its translation at residue 6; this likely reflects a read error, and the protein shown comes from translating the DNA. The chain combines TRGV9 with TRGJ1 or TRGJ2. V gave up 2 bases and J gave up 12 bases; unmatched junction bases: 7. There are 11 residues in the CDR3. CDR1 GITISATS and CDR2 ISYDGTV come from the germline V gene (reference sequence). The CDR3, as DNA: TGTGCCTTGTGGGAGGCCCCGGGGAAACTCTTT. Protein product: CALWEAPGKLF.

This clone has at least ten counts. This likely traces to a read error, being one base from a far larger clone. In the same sample, other DNA sequences code for this CDR3. J is TRGJ1 or TRGJ2 and V is TRGV9. Germline values: CDR1 GITISATS, CDR2 ISYDGTV (reference sequence). There are 14 residues in the CDR3. The CDR3 DNA is TGTGCCTTGTGGGAGGTCCAAAATTATTATAAGAAGCTCTTT. Protein: CALWEVQNYYKKLF.

In regard to this clone: A much more abundant neighbour one base away suggests this may be a read error. The V call is TRGV9, the J call TRGJP. In the absence of a J gene in TCRdb, the DNA was matched to germline to assign it here. Germline V gene data show CDR1 as GITISATS and CDR2 as ISYDGTV (reference sequence). V dropped 2 bases and J dropped 7; count of bases not matched to a gene: 11. This CDR3 spans 18 amino acids. CDR3 region: CALWEERIQELGKKIKVF. DNA for the CDR3: TGTGCCTTGTGGGAGGAGAGAATTCAGGAGTTGGGCAAAAAAATCAAGGTATTT.

Sample share makes this clone medium-sized (0.01 to 0.1%). The chain links TRGV3 to TRGJ1 or TRGJ2. CDR1 is VTNTFY and CDR2 is YDVSTARD in the germline V gene (reference sequence). V dropped 6 bases and J dropped 11; count of bases not matched to a gene: 13. CDR3 length: 12 residues. This CDR3 is CATWSHPGEKLF. The CDR3 DNA is TGTGCCACCTGGTCTCACCCTGGGGAGAAACTCTTT.

This clone has a count of ten or more. A single base is all that separates this from a far larger clone, so a read error is likely. In the same sample, other DNA sequences code for this CDR3. Called V gene: TRGV9; the J gene was not called. From germline, CDR1 is GITISATS and CDR2 ISYDGTV (reference sequence). The CDR3 length is 12 residues. The CDR3, as DNA: TGTGCCTTGTGGGAGGTACAAACTTCGGAACTCTTT. Residues: CALWEVQTSELF.

A remark on this clone: Because the CDR3's place on the DNA is in doubt, the DNA is left out and the CDR3 is given as listed by TCRdb. The V gene is TRGV2, but the J gene lacks a call. The germline V gene has CDR1 EGSNGY and CDR2 YDSYNSKV. From its first to its last residue, the CDR3 has 31 amino acids. This CDR3 reads CATWTGVSIRNSLAVEQHLLSQVSIGRIQYF.

This clone was counted many times. TCRdb pairs this DNA with a much larger clone's protein that differs at residue 5, likely a read error; the protein shown was translated from the DNA. The J gene is TRGJ1 or TRGJ2, the V gene TRGV9. V shed 4 bases, J shed 0 bases, and the junction held 9 bases outside the gene matches. This CDR3 contains 15 residues. Germline lookup yields CDR1 GITISATS and CDR2 ISYDGTV (reference sequence). CDR3 nucleotides: TGTGCCTTGTGGGATGTTCCCCGGAATTATTATAAGAAACTCTTT. Its translation: CALWDVPRNYYKKLF.

This clone was counted many times. TCRdb's listed protein matches a much larger clone and diverges from this DNA's translation at residue 5, likely through a read error; the protein shown comes from the DNA. The V call is TRGV9, the J call TRGJ1 or TRGJ2. V shed 5 bases and J 9 bases; nucleotides not matched to a gene: 7. Per the germline V gene, CDR1 is GITISATS and CDR2 is ISYDGTV (reference sequence). The CDR3 contains 11 residues. CDR3 protein: CALWGVPKKLF. The CDR3 DNA sequence: TGTGCCTTGTGGGGGGTACCTAAGAAACTCTTT.

Many counts were recorded for this clone. A far larger clone is only one base removed, so a read error is likely. Other DNA sequences in the sample encode the same CDR3. The J gene is TRGJ1 or TRGJ2, the V gene TRGV9. No J segment appears in TCRdb, so it was assigned here by matching the sequence to germline. The germline V gene encodes CDR1 GITISATS and CDR2 ISYDGTV (reference sequence). CDR3 length: 13 residues. CDR3 region: CALWEVPDNKKLF. The CDR3 bases are TGTGCCTTATGGGAGGTGCCAGATAATAAGAAACTCTTT.

This clone was recorded at least ten times. TCRdb's protein for this DNA is that of a much larger clone and differs from the translation at residue 4, likely a read error; the protein shown is the DNA translation. The same CDR3 is also encoded by other DNA sequences in this sample. J is TRGJP and V is TRGV9. Because TCRdb records no J gene, it was assigned here through a match of the DNA to germline. CDR3 size: 17 residues. Germline CDR1 reads GITISATS; CDR2 reads ISYDGTV (reference sequence). CDR3 region: CALREVHKELGKKIKVF. In DNA form, the CDR3 reads TGTGCCTTGCGGGAGGTCCATAAAGAGTTGGGCAAAAAAATCAAGGTATTT.

This clone was picked up a small number of times. This DNA translates differently at residue 14 from the TCRdb protein, which is that of a much larger clone; a read error is likely, and the protein shown is the DNA's own translation. The CDR3 loop is CATWDRPLGPWSDRIKTF. CDR3 nucleotide sequence: TGTGCCACCTGGGACAGGCCATTAGGCCCCTGGAGTGATAGGATCAAGACGTTT. The chain recombines TRGV3 with TRGJP2. In germline, CDR1 is VTNTFY, CDR2 YDVSTARD (reference sequence). The CDR3 is 18 amino acids.

Concerning this clone: This likely stems from a read error, as it lies one base from a far larger clone. The chain carries TRGV5 and TRGJ1 or TRGJ2. Trimming removed 8 bases from V and 15 bases from J; junction bases left unmatched: 10. CDR3 length: 9 amino acids. Germline loops: CDR1 VINAFY, CDR2 YDVSNSKD. CDR3 bases: TGTGCCACCTTTGGACCCCCACTCTTT. This gives the protein CATFGPPLF.

This clone was detected many times. A far larger clone is one nucleotide away, so this likely arose from a read error. This sample also contains other DNA sequences that code for the same CDR3. The rearrangement links TRGV5 to TRGJ1 or TRGJ2. The CDR3 covers 14 residues. Germline V gene data show CDR1 as VINAFY and CDR2 as YDVSNSKD. The CDR3, as DNA: TGTGCCACCTGGGACACTCTGAATTATTATAAGAAGCTCTTT. Residues: CATWDTLNYYKKLF.

About this clone: The protein TCRdb lists belongs to a much larger clone and differs from this DNA's translation at residue 8, which points to a read error; the protein shown is made from the DNA. J is TRGJP2 and V is TRGV8. With V trimmed by 3 bases and J by 9 bases, 7 bases remained unmatched. Looked up from germline, CDR1 is VENAVY and CDR2 is YDSYNSRV. This CDR3 is built from 13 residues. CDR3 nucleotides: TGTGCCACCTGGGATTTAAGAAATTGGATCAAGACGTTT. As protein: CATWDLRNWIKTF.

In regard to this clone: This DNA's translation and the protein TCRdb lists, from a much larger clone, do not match at residue 5, likely due to a read error; the protein shown is translated from the DNA. The chain links TRGV9 to TRGJP. Germline matching of the DNA provided the J gene here, since TCRdb leaves it blank. The germline V gene has CDR1 GITISATS and CDR2 ISYDGTV (reference sequence). V was clipped by 0 bases and J by 2 bases; unmatched bases: 4. The CDR3 runs to 18 residues. The CDR3 reads CALWEVSRQELGKKIKVF. CDR3 DNA sequence: TGTGCCTTGTGGGAGGTGAGCCGGCAAGAGTTGGGCAAAAAAATCAAGGTATTT.

This clone was observed a handful of times. It is likely a read error: a sequence one base away is far more abundant. This chain joins TRGV4 and TRGJ1 or TRGJ2. TCRdb offers no J gene call, so here the DNA was matched to germline to obtain one. The germline V gene has CDR1 EGSTGY and CDR2 YDSYTSSV. This CDR3 comprises 13 residues. CDR3 protein: CATWDGQWNKKLF. DNA for the CDR3: TGTGCTACCTGGGATGGGCAATGGAATAAGAAACTCTTT.

This clone was seen ten or more times. The TCRdb protein, from a much larger clone, departs from this DNA's translation at residue 8, likely by read error; the protein shown derives from the DNA. The V gene is TRGV9, the J gene TRGJP. The junction had 6 bases not matched to a gene; V was cut back by 2 bases and J by 8 bases. The CDR3 sequence is 16 residues long. CDR1 and CDR2 (germline): GITISATS, ISYDGTV (reference sequence). The CDR3 region is CALWEAQKLGKKIKVF. CDR3 DNA sequence: TGTGCCTTGTGGGAGGCCCAAAAGTTGGGCAAAAAAATCAAGGTATTT.

A few counts support this clone. A far more abundant clone sits one base away, making this likely a read error. Other DNA sequences in the sample encode the same CDR3. The chain combines TRGV9 with TRGJP. Germline V gene lookup returns CDR1 GITISATS and CDR2 ISYDGTV (reference sequence). This CDR3 contains 16 residues. The J segment lost 11 bases and the V segment lost 2 bases, leaving 9 bases of the junction unmatched. The chain's CDR3 is CALWEGDELGKKIKVF. The CDR3 nucleotides read TGTGCCTTGTGGGAGGGCGATGAGCTGGGCAAAAAAATCAAGGTATTT.

In this sample, this clone turned up a few times. This DNA's translation differs at residue 4 from TCRdb's protein, which comes from a much larger clone; a read error is likely, and the protein shown is translated from the DNA. The chain employs TRGV8 and TRGJ1 or TRGJ2. The CDR3 contains 13 residues. Germline CDR1 VENAVY, CDR2 YDSYNSRV. CDR3 bases: TGTGCCACCTTGGATAGGATCAAAGATAAGAAACTCTTT. This codes for CATLDRIKDKKLF.

There are many counts of this clone. The amino acid sequence in TCRdb belongs to a much larger clone and departs from this DNA's translation at residue 12, likely a sequencing read error; the sequence shown is translated from the DNA. This chain uses TRGV9 with TRGJP. This CDR3 is 16 amino acids long. The germline gives CDR1 GITISATS, CDR2 ISYDGTV (reference sequence). CDR3: CALWEAEELGKRIKVF. Written as DNA, the CDR3 is TGTGCCTTGTGGGAGGCAGAAGAGTTGGGCAAAAGAATCAAGGTATTT.

This clone came up many times. TCRdb shows a much larger clone's protein in place of this DNA's translation, and the two differ at residue 7, likely through a read error; the protein shown is translated from the DNA. The V and J genes are TRGV9 and TRGJP. TCRdb is silent on the J gene; assignment here came from matching the DNA to germline. This CDR3 has 16 amino acids. With 2 bases clipped from V and 7 bases from J, the junction kept 5 bases outside the gene matches. Germline lookup yields CDR1 GITISATS and CDR2 ISYDGTV (reference sequence). The CDR3 DNA is TGTGCCTTGTGGGAGGACGACGAGTTGGGCAAAAAAATCAAGGTATTT. Its protein is CALWEDDELGKKIKVF.

Turning to this clone: A far larger clone is off by one base, so a read error is likely. Other DNA sequences from this sample encode an identical CDR3 as well. The chain couples TRGV9 to TRGJP. This CDR3 is built from 15 residues. Germline V CDR1 and CDR2: GITISATS, ISYDGTV (reference sequence). The CDR3 DNA is TGTGCCCTGTGGGAGGCCTATTTGGGCAAAAAAATCAAGGTATTT. Amino acid sequence: CALWEAYLGKKIKVF.

Details on this clone: TCRdb pairs this DNA with a much larger clone's protein that differs at residue 10, likely a read error; the protein shown was translated from the DNA. The rearrangement links TRGV9 to TRGJP. The germline CDR1 and CDR2 sequences are GITISATS and ISYDGTV (reference sequence). This CDR3 spans 17 amino acids. CDR3 nucleotides: TGTGCCTTGTGGGAGGTCCATAAAGAGTTTGGCAAAAAAATCAAGGTATTT. This translates into CALWEVHKEFGKKIKVF.

This clone was counted a few times. TCRdb lists the protein of a much larger clone for this DNA, which differs at residue 4, so this is likely a read error; the protein given here is translated from the DNA itself. The identical CDR3 is also encoded by other nucleotide sequences in the sample. The rearrangement joins TRGV4 to TRGJP1. Here the J gene was assigned by germline matching of the DNA, as TCRdb has none. CDR1 is EGSTGY, CDR2 YDSYTSSV, per germline. This CDR3 is 18 amino acids long. The CDR3 spells CATRDGTPLMATGWFKIF. CDR3 nucleotides: TGTGCCACCAGGGATGGTACTCCTTTAATGGCCACTGGTTGGTTCAAGATATTT.

This clone was picked up many times. The protein in TCRdb stems from a much larger clone and differs at residue 9 from this DNA's translation, likely a read error; here the protein is translated from the DNA. The V call is TRGV9, the J call TRGJ1 or TRGJ2. V lost 0 bases and J lost 1; bases outside the gene matches: 12. Germline values: CDR1 GITISATS, CDR2 ISYDGTV (reference sequence). CDR3 size: 17 residues. The CDR3 region has the DNA TGTGCCTTGTGGGAGGTGCTTGGGGTAGGAAATTATTATAAGAAACTCTTT. It specifies CALWEVLGVGNYYKKLF.

In this sample, this clone turned up many times. This likely came from a read error, as a far larger clone is one base away. Other nucleotide sequences in the sample specify the same CDR3. The chain combines TRGV9 with TRGJ1 or TRGJ2. TCRdb offers no J gene call, so here the DNA was matched to germline to obtain one. The CDR3 is 13 amino acids. Germline CDR1 is GITISATS and CDR2 is ISYDGTV (reference sequence). As DNA, the CDR3 is TGTGCCCTGTGGGAGGTGCACCGGTATAAGAAACTCTTT. Protein sequence: CALWEVHRYKKLF.

This clone was detected a few times. It is unclear where the CDR3 begins or ends on the DNA, so no DNA is shown, and the CDR3 is as TCRdb lists it. Here the V gene is TRGV9, but the J gene went uncalled. Ends included, the CDR3 has 33 residues. Germline CDR1 GITISATS, CDR2 ISYDGTV (reference sequence). The CDR3 sequence: CALWVSYRIIIRNSLAVEQHLLSQVSIGRIQHF.

This clone was seen repeatedly, ten times or more. V usage is TRGV2 and J usage is TRGJ1 or TRGJ2. The CDR3 covers 15 residues. J lost 3 bases, V lost 0 bases, and 8 bases had no gene match. Looked up from germline, CDR1 is EGSNGY and CDR2 is YDSYNSKV. In DNA, the CDR3 is TGTGCCACCTGGGACGGGCCTCCGGGTTATTATAAGAAACTCTTT. Amino acid sequence: CATWDGPPGYYKKLF.

This clone was detected many times. This likely stems from a read error, as it lies one base from a far larger clone. V is TRGV9 and J is TRGJ1 or TRGJ2. Germline assignment: CDR1 GITISATS and CDR2 ISYDGTV (reference sequence). The CDR3 extends over 11 amino acids. J gave up 9 bases and V 2 bases, and 4 bases lay outside the gene matches. CDR3 nucleotides: TGTGCCTTGTGGGAGGCGAGTAAGAAACTCTTT. The encoded protein is CALWEASKKLF.

This clone has ten or more counts. This likely traces to a read error, being one base from a far larger clone. This CDR3 is also generated by other DNA sequences in the sample. V gene TRGV9 combines with J gene TRGJP. The J gene was missing in TCRdb and was found by matching the end of the DNA to germline. The CDR3 sequence is 16 residues long. Germline values: CDR1 GITISATS, CDR2 ISYDGTV (reference sequence). CDR3: CALWEGDELGKKIKVF. The CDR3 coding sequence is TGTGCCTTATGGGAGGGCGATGAGTTGGGCAAAAAAATCAAGGTATTT.